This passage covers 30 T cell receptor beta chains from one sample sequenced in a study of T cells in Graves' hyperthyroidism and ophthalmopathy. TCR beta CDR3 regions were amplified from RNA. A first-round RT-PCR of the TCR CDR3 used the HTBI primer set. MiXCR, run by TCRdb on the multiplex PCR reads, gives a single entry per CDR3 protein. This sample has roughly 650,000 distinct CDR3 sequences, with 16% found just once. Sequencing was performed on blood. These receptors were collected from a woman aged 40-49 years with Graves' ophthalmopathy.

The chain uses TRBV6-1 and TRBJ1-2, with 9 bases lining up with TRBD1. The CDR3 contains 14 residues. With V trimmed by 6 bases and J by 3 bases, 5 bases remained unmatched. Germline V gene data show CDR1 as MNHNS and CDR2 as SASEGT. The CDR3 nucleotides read TGTGCCAGCAGGGCCCGGGACAGGGACTATGGCTACACCTTC. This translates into CASRARDRDYGYTF.

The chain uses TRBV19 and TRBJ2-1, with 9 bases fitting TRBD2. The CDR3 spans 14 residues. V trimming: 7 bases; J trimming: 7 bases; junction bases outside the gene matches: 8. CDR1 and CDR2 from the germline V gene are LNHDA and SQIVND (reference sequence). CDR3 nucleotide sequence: TGTGCCAGTAAGAAATTAGCGGGAGAGAATGAGCAGTTCTTC. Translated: CASKKLAGENEQFF.

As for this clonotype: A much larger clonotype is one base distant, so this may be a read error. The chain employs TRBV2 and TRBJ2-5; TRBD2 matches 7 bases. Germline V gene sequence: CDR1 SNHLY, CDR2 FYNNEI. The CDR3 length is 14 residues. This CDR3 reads CVSSPTSIPETQYF. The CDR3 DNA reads TGTGTCAGCAGTCCGACTAGCATCCCAGAGACCCAGTACTTC.

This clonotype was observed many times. DNA for the CDR3: TGTGCCAGCAGTCCCACCCTGGGGAGCACCTACGAGCAGTACTTC. Translated, it gives CASSPTLGSTYEQYF. The chain carries TRBV28 and TRBJ2-7; a possible D gene is TRBD2 (5 bases). V lost 5 bases, J lost 2 bases, and 16 bases lay in between. The germline V gene encodes CDR1 MDHEN and CDR2 SYDVKM. The CDR3 runs 15 residues. Drawing the rest from reference TRBV28 and TRBJ2-7, the complete variable domain is DVKVTQSSRYLVKRTGEKVFLECVQDMDHENMFWYRQDPGLGLRLIYFSYDVKMKEKGDIPEGYSVSREKKERFSLILESASTNQTSMYLCASSPTLGSTYEQYFGPGTRLTVT.

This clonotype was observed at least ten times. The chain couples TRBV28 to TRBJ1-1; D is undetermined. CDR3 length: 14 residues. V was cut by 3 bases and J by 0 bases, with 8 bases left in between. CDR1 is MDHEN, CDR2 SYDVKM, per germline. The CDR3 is CASSLAEMNTEAFF. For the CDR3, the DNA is TGTGCCAGCAGTTTGGCAGAGATGAACACTGAAGCTTTCTTT.

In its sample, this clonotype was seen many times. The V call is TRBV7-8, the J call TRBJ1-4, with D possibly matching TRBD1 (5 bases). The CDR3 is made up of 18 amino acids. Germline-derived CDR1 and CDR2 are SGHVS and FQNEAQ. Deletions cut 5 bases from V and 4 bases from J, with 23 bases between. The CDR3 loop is CASSASPAGTGRNEKLFF. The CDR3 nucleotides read TGTGCCAGCAGCGCGAGCCCCGCAGGGACGGGTCGTAATGAAAAACTGTTTTTT.

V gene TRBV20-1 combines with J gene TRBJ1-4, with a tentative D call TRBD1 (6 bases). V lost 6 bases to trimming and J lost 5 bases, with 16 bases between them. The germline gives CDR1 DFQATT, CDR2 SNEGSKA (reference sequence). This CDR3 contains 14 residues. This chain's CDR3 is CSATQQRGNEKLFF. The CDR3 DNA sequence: TGCAGTGCAACCCAACAGAGGGGGAATGAAAAACTGTTTTTT.

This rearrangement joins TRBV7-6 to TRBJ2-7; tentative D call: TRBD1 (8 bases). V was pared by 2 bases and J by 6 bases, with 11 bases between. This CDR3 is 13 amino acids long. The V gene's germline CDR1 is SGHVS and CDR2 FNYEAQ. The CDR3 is CASSLNRGGEQYF. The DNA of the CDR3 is TGTGCCAGCAGCTTAAACAGGGGGGGCGAGCAGTACTTC.

The CDR3 DNA sequence: TGTGCCAGCAGTTACGGGCGGGACGGCACAGATACGCAGTATTTT. This translates into CASSYGRDGTDTQYF. This chain links TRBV6-2 or TRBV6-3 with TRBJ2-3; TRBD2 might be the D (6 bases). The germline V gene has CDR1 MNHEY and CDR2 SVGEGT. CDR3 length equals 15 residues. V gave up 2 bases and J gave up 1 base, with 10 bases separating them.

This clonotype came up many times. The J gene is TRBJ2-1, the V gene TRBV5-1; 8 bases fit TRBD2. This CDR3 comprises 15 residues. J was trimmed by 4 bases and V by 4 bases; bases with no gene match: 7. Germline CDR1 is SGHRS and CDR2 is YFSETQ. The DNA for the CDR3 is TGCGCCAGCAGCATCGGGAGGGGGTCGTACAATGAGCAGTTCTTC. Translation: CASSIGRGSYNEQFF.

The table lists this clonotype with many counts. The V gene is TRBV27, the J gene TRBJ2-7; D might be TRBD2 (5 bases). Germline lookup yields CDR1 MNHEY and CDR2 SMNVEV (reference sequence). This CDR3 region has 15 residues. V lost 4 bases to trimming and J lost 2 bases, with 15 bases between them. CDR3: CASSSQLVAPYEQYF. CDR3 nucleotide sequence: TGTGCCAGCAGTTCACAATTGGTAGCGCCCTACGAGCAGTACTTC.

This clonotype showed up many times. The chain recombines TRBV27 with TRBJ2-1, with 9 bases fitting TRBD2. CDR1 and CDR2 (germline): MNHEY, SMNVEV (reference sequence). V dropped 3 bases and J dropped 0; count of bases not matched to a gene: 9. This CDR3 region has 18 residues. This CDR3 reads CASSFARGGGSSYNEQFF. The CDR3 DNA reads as TGTGCCAGCAGTTTCGCCCGCGGGGGGGGGAGCTCCTACAATGAGCAGTTCTTC.

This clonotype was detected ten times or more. The CDR3 protein is CASSRTAVGEAFF. CDR3 DNA: TGTGCCAGCAGCCGTACAGCGGTTGGGGAAGCTTTCTTT. This chain uses TRBV5-5 with TRBJ1-1; D ambiguous. V was pared by 4 bases and J by 8 bases, with 15 bases between. CDR1 is SGHKS and CDR2 is YYEKEE in the germline V gene (reference sequence). The CDR3 contains 13 residues.

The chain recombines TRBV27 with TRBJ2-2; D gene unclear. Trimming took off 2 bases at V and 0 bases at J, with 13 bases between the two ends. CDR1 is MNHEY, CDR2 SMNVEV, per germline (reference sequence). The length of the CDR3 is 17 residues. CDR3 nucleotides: TGTGCCAGCAGTTTAATGATGGGTGGATCGAACACCGGGGAGCTGTTTTTT. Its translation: CASSLMMGGSNTGELFF.

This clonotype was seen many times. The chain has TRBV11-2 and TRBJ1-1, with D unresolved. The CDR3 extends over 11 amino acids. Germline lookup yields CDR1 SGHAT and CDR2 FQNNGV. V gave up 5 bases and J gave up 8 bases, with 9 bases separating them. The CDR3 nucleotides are TGTGCCAGCAGCAGAGTGGCGGAAGCTTTCTTT. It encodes CASSRVAEAFF.

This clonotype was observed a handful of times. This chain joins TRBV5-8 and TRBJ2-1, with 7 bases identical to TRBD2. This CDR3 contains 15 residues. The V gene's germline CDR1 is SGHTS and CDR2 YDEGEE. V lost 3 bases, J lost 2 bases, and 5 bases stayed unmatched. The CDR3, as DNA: TGTGCCAGCAGCTCTCCTGGACTAGCCTACAATGAGCAGTTCTTC. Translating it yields CASSSPGLAYNEQFF.

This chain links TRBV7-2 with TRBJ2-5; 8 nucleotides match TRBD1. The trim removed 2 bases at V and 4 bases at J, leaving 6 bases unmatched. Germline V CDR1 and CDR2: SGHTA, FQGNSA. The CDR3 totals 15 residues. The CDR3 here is CASSLRTGRSETQYF. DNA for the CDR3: TGTGCCAGCAGCTTAAGGACAGGGCGGTCAGAGACCCAGTACTTC.

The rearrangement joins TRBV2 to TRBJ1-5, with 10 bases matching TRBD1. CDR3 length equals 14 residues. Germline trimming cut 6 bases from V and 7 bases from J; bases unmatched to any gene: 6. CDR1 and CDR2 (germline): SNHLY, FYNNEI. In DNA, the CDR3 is TGTGCCAGCAGGCCGGGACAGGGGCGGCAGCCCCAGCATTTT. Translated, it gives CASRPGQGRQPQHF. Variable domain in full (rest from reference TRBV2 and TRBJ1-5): EPEVTQTPSHQVTQMGQEVILRCVPISNHLYFYWYRQILGQKVEFLVSFYNNEISEKSEIFDDQFSVERPDGSNFTLKIRSTKLEDSAMYFCASRPGQGRQPQHFGDGTRLSIL.

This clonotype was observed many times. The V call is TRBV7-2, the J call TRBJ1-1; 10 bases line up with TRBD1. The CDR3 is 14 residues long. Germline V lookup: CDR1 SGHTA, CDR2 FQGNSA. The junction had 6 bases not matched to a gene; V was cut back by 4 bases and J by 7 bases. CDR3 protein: CASSSGTGVFEAFF. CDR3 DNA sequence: TGTGCCAGCAGCTCCGGGACAGGGGTATTTGAAGCTTTCTTT.

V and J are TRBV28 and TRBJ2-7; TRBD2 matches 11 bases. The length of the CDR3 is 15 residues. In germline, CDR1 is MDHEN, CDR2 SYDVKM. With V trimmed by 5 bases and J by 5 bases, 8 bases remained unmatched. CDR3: CASSTLAGELDEQYF. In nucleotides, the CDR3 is TGTGCCAGCAGTACACTAGCGGGAGAACTGGACGAGCAGTACTTC.

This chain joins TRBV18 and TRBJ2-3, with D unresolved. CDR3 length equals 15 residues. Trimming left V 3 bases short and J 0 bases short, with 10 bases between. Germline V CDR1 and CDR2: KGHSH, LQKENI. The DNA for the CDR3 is TGTGCCAGCTCACCCATTGTCACTAGCACAGATACGCAGTATTTT. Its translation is CASSPIVTSTDTQYF.

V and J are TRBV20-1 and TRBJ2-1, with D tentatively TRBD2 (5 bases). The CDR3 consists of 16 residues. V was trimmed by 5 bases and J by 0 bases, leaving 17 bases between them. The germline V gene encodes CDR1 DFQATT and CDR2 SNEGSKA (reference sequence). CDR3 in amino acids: CSARPNGDSSYNEQFF. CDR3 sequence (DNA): TGCAGTGCTCGTCCCAACGGGGATAGCTCCTACAATGAGCAGTTCTTC.

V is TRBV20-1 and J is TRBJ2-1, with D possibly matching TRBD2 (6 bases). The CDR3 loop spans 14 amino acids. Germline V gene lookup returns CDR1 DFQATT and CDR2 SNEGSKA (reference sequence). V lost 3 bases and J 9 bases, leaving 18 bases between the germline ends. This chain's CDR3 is CSARDLRGTTEQFF. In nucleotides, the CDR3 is TGCAGTGCTAGGGACCTCCGGGGGACGACTGAGCAGTTCTTC.

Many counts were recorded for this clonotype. The CDR3 loop is CASSPPTGGRPENEQFF. CDR3 DNA: TGTGCCAGCAGCCCACCGACAGGGGGCCGGCCAGAAAATGAGCAGTTCTTC. The chain uses TRBV5-6 and TRBJ2-1; 10 bases line up with TRBD1. CDR1 is SGHDT and CDR2 is YYEEEE in the germline V gene. The CDR3 is 17 residues long. The V and J ends lost 4 bases and 7 bases, in that order; junction bases with no gene match: 14.

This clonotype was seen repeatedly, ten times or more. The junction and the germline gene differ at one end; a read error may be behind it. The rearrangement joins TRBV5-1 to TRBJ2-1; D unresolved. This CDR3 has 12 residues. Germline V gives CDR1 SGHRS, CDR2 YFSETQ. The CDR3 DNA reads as TGTGCCAGCAGCTTAGCCTACAATGAGCAGTTCTTC. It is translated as CASSLAYNEQFF.

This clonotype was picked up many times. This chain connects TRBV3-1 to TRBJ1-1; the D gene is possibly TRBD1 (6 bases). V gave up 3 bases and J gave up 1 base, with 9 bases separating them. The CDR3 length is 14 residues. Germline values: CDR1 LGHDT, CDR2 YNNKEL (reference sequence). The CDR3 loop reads CASSHMTGNTEAFF. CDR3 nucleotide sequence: TGTGCCAGCAGCCATATGACAGGGAACACTGAAGCTTTCTTT.

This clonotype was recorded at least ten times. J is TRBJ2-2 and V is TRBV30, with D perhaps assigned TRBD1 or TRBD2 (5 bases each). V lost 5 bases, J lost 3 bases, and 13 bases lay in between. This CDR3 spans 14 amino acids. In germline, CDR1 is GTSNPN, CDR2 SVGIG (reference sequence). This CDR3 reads CAWGGWTYTGELFF. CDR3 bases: TGTGCCTGGGGAGGATGGACATACACCGGGGAGCTGTTTTTT.

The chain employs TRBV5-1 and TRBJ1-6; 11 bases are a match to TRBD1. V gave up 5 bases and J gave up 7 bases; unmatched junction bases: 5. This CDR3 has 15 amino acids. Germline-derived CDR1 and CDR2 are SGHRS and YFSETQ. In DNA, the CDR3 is TGCGCCAGCAGATCAGGACAGGGGGCAAATTCACCCCTCCACTTT. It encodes CASRSGQGANSPLHF.

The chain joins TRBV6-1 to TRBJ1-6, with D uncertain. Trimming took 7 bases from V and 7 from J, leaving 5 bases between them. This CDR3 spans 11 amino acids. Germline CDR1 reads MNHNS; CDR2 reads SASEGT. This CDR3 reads CASMGNSPLHF. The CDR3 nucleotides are TGTGCCAGCATGGGGAATTCACCCCTCCACTTT.

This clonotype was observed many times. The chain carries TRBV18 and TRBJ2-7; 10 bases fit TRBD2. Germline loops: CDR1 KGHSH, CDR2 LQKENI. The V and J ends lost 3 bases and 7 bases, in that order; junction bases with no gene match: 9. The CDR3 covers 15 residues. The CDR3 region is CASSPLAGDSWEQYF. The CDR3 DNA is TGTGCCAGCTCACCGCTAGCGGGGGACTCCTGGGAGCAGTACTTC.